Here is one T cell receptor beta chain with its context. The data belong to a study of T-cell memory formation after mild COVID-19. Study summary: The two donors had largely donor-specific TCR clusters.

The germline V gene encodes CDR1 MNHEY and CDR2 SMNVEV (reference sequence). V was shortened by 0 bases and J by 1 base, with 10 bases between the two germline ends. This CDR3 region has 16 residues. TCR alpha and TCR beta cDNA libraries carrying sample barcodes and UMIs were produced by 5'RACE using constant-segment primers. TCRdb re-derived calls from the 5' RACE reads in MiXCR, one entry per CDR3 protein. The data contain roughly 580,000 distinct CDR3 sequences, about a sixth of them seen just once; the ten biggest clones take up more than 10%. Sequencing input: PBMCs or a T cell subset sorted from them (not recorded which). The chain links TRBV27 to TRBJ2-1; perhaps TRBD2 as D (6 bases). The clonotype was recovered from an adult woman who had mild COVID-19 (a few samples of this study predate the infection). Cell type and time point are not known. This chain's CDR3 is CASSLSMGGSYNEQFF. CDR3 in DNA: TGTGCCAGCAGTTTATCGATGGGGGGATCCTACAATGAGCAGTTCTTC.